This TCR beta chain was documented in a study of OX40 agonist ivuxolimab in advanced cancers. In germline, CDR1 is MGHDK, CDR2 SYGVNS. Trimming stripped 11 bases from V and 1 base from J, with 16 bases between. The CDR3 spans 14 residues. Sequenced by immunoSEQ multiplex PCR; TCRdb stores in-frame clones only, minus some. The sample records more than 100,000 clones, 85% to 95% being singletons. The TCR originated in an adult with an advanced solid tumor such as melanoma, head and neck, liver or kidney cancer. The specimen comprised CD4+ or CD8+ T cells sorted from blood, sampled in a trial of the OX40 agonist ivuxolimab. The chain combines TRBV25-1 with TRBJ2-3; TRBD1 might be the D (5 bases). The CDR3 bases are TGTGCCGCTGTTGAGGAAGGGGGCACAGATACGCAGTATTTT. It translates to CAAVEEGGTDTQYF.